These T cell receptor beta chains were read from a single sample in a study of cytomegalovirus exposure and HLA in healthy donors. The repertoire was sequenced with immunoSEQ multiplex PCR; TCRdb's copy has only in-frame clones and lacks some. Here the sample spans more than 150,000 clones, just under 80% being singletons. Sequencing was done on a sample of PBMCs. Every receptor here comes from a woman aged 45-59 years in good health and CMV-seropositive. Each CDR3 is given with its conserved first and last residue. The D gene is left open where the match is weak. Clone size appears in some rows only: once, few, many, or a class for an expanded clone.

TRBV2	TRBD2	TRBJ2-5	few	CASRRGGSQETQYF	TGTGCCAGCAGGCGGGGGGGCAGCCAAGAGACCCAGTACTTC
TRBV7-2	NA	TRBJ2-3	NA	CASSWGPDTQYF	TGTGCCAGCAGCTGGGGGCCAGATACGCAGTATTTT
TRBV19	TRBD2	TRBJ2-1	NA	CASSFFWTRGNEQFF	TGTGCCAGTAGTTTCTTCTGGACTAGGGGCAATGAGCAGTTCTTC
TRBV29-1	TRBD1	TRBJ2-7	NA	CSVEGGNRGTSQYF	TGCAGCGTTGAAGGGGGGAACAGGGGGACATCGCAGTACTTC
TRBV4-1	TRBD1	TRBJ2-7	NA	CASSLGNRGLSYEQYF	TGCGCCAGCAGCCTCGGGAACAGGGGGCTCTCCTACGAGCAGTACTTC
TRBV2	NA	TRBJ2-1	NA	CASRDRTGTDEQFF	TGTGCCAGCAGAGATAGAACAGGGACGGATGAGCAGTTCTTC
TRBV19	TRBD2	TRBJ2-1	NA	CASGEGTQPSFF	TGTGCCAGTGGGGAGGGCACCCAGCCCTCGTTCTTC
TRBV7-8	NA	TRBJ2-5	NA	CASSLERWTQYF	TGTGCCAGCAGCTTAGAGCGGTGGACCCAGTACTTC
TRBV7-8	NA	TRBJ1-1	NA	CASSFSAGYTEAFF	TGTGCCAGCAGCTTCTCCGCGGGGTACACTGAAGCTTTCTTT
TRBV19	NA	TRBJ1-3	NA	CASKRGSGNTIYF	TGTGCCAGTAAGCGGGGTTCTGGAAACACCATATATTTT
TRBV10-3	NA	TRBJ1-1	NA	CATIPPGSDEAFF	TGTGCCACCATCCCCCCGGGGTCGGATGAAGCTTTCTTT
TRBV4-3	NA	TRBJ2-7	NA	CASSQRRDTYEQYF	TGCGCCAGCAGCCAACGCCGGGACACATACGAGCAGTACTTC
TRBV6-1	NA	TRBJ1-2	NA	CASKPGADYGYTF	TGTGCCAGCAAGCCAGGGGCAGACTATGGCTACACCTTC
TRBV11-3	TRBD2	TRBJ2-5	few	CASSLLSSGEGTQYF	TGTGCCAGCAGCTTACTTTCTAGCGGCGAGGGGACCCAGTACTTC
TRBV6-6	NA	TRBJ1-1	NA	CASRAMQGNTEAFF	TGTGCCAGCAGGGCCATGCAGGGGAACACTGAAGCTTTCTTT
TRBV5-1	TRBD2	TRBJ2-1	NA	CASSLVAGASYNEQFF	TGCGCCAGCAGCTTGGTAGCGGGGGCCTCCTACAATGAGCAGTTCTTC
TRBV13	TRBD1	TRBJ2-7	NA	CASSTTGTGPNEQYF	TGTGCCAGCAGCACGACCGGGACAGGGCCCAACGAGCAGTACTTC
TRBV2	TRBD1	TRBJ2-7	NA	CASRRQGATYEQYF	TGTGCCAGCAGGAGACAGGGGGCAACCTACGAGCAGTACTTC
TRBV7-2	TRBD2	TRBJ2-5	NA	CASSSGGLPSQETQYF	TGTGCCAGCAGCTCGGGAGGACTACCTTCCCAAGAGACCCAGTACTTC
TRBV6-5	NA	TRBJ1-1	NA	CASSYEESDTEAFF	TGTGCCAGCAGTTACGAGGAATCGGACACTGAAGCTTTCTTT
TRBV30	TRBD2	TRBJ2-1	NA	CAWDRGVAYNEQFF	TGTGCCTGGGACCGGGGGGTCGCCTACAATGAGCAGTTCTTC
TRBV19	NA	TRBJ1-2	once	CASTLGAGNYGYTF	TGTGCCAGTACCTTAGGTGCGGGTAACTATGGCTACACCTTC
TRBV5-5	TRBD1	TRBJ2-5	NA	CASSFDREETQYF	TGTGCCAGCAGCTTCGACAGGGAAGAGACCCAGTACTTC
TRBV9	TRBD1	TRBJ1-2	NA	CVLYRGKSENYGYTF	TGTGTCCTCTACAGGGGTAAGTCTGAAAACTATGGCTACACCTTC
TRBV29-1	TRBD1	TRBJ2-7	few	CSVSGTGGGEQYF	TGCAGCGTGAGCGGGACAGGGGGCGGCGAGCAGTACTTC
TRBV5-4	TRBD1	TRBJ1-6	few	CASSLGGQGRSPLHF	TGTGCCAGCAGCTTAGGTGGACAGGGGCGATCACCCCTCCACTTT
TRBV9	NA	TRBJ2-5	NA	CASSAQPQETQYF	TGTGCCAGCAGCGCACAGCCTCAAGAGACCCAGTACTTC
TRBV19	NA	TRBJ2-2	NA	CASSIDGGTSQNTGELFF	TGTGCCAGTAGTATAGACGGGGGGACAAGTCAAAACACCGGGGAGCTGTTTTTT
TRBV2	NA	TRBJ2-2	NA	CASRGGVTGELFF	TGTGCCAGCAGAGGAGGGGTTACCGGGGAGCTGTTTTTT
TRBV6-1	TRBD1	TRBJ2-3	NA	CASRQGAQDTQYF	TGTGCCAGTAGACAGGGGGCTCAAGATACGCAGTATTTT
TRBV4-3	NA	TRBJ1-1	NA	CASSPRTANTEAFF	TGCGCCAGCAGCCCAAGGACAGCGAACACTGAAGCTTTCTTT
TRBV29-1	NA	TRBJ2-7	NA	CSVAPSTTYEQYF	TGCAGCGTTGCCCCATCGACTACCTACGAGCAGTACTTC
TRBV4-3	NA	TRBJ1-1	NA	CASSPQAGTEAFF	TGCGCCAGCAGCCCCCAGGCCGGCACTGAAGCTTTCTTT
TRBV18	TRBD1	TRBJ1-3	once	CASSRQGAHSGNTIYF	TGTGCCAGCTCACGACAGGGGGCCCACTCTGGAAACACCATATATTTT
TRBV16	TRBD1	TRBJ1-4	NA	CASSQSTGGHYGEKLFF	TGTGCCAGCAGCCAATCGACAGGGGGTCATTACGGGGAAAAACTGTTTTTT
TRBV2	NA	TRBJ1-1	NA	CASSEGTSIWKAFF	TGTGCCAGCAGTGAGGGGACAAGTATTTGGAAAGCTTTCTTT
TRBV4-2	TRBD2	TRBJ2-1	NA	CASSQEGTSGRAQFF	TGTGCCAGCAGCCAAGAGGGAACTAGCGGGAGGGCTCAGTTCTTC
TRBV4-3	TRBD2	TRBJ2-3	NA	CASSPGAGGDTQYF	TGCGCCAGCAGCCCTGGAGCGGGGGGCGATACGCAGTATTTT
TRBV4-3	NA	TRBJ2-3	NA	CASSQDTSRPNEYF	TGCGCCAGCAGCCAAGATACGTCGCGGCCCAATGAGTATTTT